This is a list of T cell receptor beta chains from one sample in a study of blood T cells in healthy people across ages. From the 5' RACE reads, TCRdb called clonotypes with MiXCR, one entry per CDR3 protein. The data hold 1.5 million to 2 million distinct CDR3 sequences, with 28% observed a single time. The sequenced sample consisted of blood. The receptors here all came from a woman in her thirties in good health. Each CDR3 is given with its conserved first and last residue. The D gene is left open where the match is weak. Size tells how often a clone was seen (once, few, many) or the class of an expanded clone, and some rows leave it out.

TRBD1	TRBV4-1	TRBJ1-6	NA	CASSQDRGTLRKAPHF	TGCGCCAGCAGCCAAGACAGGGGGACACTCCGTAAGGCCCCCCACTTT
TRBD1	TRBV9	TRBJ2-7	many	CASSVGGGTGRASYEQYF	TGTGCCAGCAGCGTAGGAGGAGGGACAGGCCGGGCCTCCTACGAGCAGTACTTC
TRBD2	TRBV29-1	TRBJ2-3	NA	CSVQGTSGATSTDTQYF	TGCAGCGTTCAGGGGACTAGCGGAGCTACTAGCACAGATACGCAGTATTTT
NA	TRBV4-1	TRBJ2-4	NA	CASSASSLIAKNIQYF	TGCGCCAGCAGCGCCTCCTCCCTGATAGCCAAAAACATTCAGTACTTC
TRBD1	TRBV5-5	TRBJ2-7	many	CASSIRDSSYEQYF	TGTGCCAGCAGCATCCGGGACAGCTCCTACGAGCAGTACTTC
NA	TRBV19	TRBJ2-3	NA	CATQAGPNTDTQYF	TGTGCCACTCAGGCGGGTCCCAACACAGATACGCAGTATTTT
NA	TRBV3-1	TRBJ1-2	few	CASSQGQANNYGYTF	TGTGCCAGCAGCCAAGGACAGGCGAACAACTATGGCTACACCTTC
NA	TRBV11-2	TRBJ2-1	NA	CASSLIRKINNEQFF	TGTGCCAGCAGCTTAATTCGAAAGATTAACAATGAGCAGTTCTTC
TRBD2	TRBV2	TRBJ2-3	NA	CASSGNSGKTDTQYF	TGTGCCAGCAGTGGGAATAGCGGGAAGACAGATACGCAGTATTTT
NA	TRBV20-1	TRBJ1-6	NA	CSARDPRQPDNSPLHF	TGCAGTGCTAGAGATCCCAGACAGCCCGATAATTCACCCCTCCACTTT
NA	TRBV10-2	TRBJ1-5	few	CASTMTDLHQPQHF	TGCGCCAGCACCATGACAGACTTACATCAGCCCCAGCATTTT
NA	TRBV12-3/TRBV12-4	TRBJ1-6	few	CASSLRSPSPLHF	TGTGCCAGCAGTTTAAGGTCTCCTTCACCCCTCCACTTT
TRBD1	TRBV19	TRBJ2-7	NA	CASSIATGGNYEQYF	TGTGCCAGTAGTATAGCTACAGGGGGGAACTACGAGCAGTACTTC
NA	TRBV7-8	TRBJ2-1	few	CASSLAYSRWGYNEQFF	TGTGCCAGCAGCTTAGCGTACAGTCGGTGGGGGTACAATGAGCAGTTCTTC
NA	TRBV28	TRBJ2-1	NA	CASRTSGPQYEQFF	TGTGCCAGCAGGACCTCAGGTCCGCAGTACGAGCAGTTCTTC
NA	TRBV15	TRBJ1-2	NA	CATSRDIGGEEDYGYTF	TGTGCCACCAGCAGAGATATAGGTGGGGAAGAGGACTATGGCTACACCTTC
NA	TRBV21-1	TRBJ2-1	NA	CARWGEPWGYEQFF	TGTGCCAGATGGGGGGAGCCGTGGGGCTATGAGCAGTTCTTC
NA	TRBV3-1	TRBJ2-5	few	CASSSSARGETQYF	TGTGCCAGCAGCTCAAGTGCGCGGGGAGAGACCCAGTACTTC
TRBD2	TRBV7-2	TRBJ2-1	NA	CASSAGREFLHEQFF	TGTGCCAGCAGCGCCGGGCGGGAGTTCCTCCATGAGCAGTTCTTC
NA	TRBV3-1	TRBJ2-4	few	CASSPQGLGAKNIQYF	TGTGCCAGCAGCCCACAGGGTTTGGGGGCCAAAAACATTCAGTACTTC
TRBD2	TRBV19	TRBJ2-2	few	CASSGDYYTGELFF	TGTGCCAGTAGCGGGGACTACTACACCGGGGAGCTGTTTTTT
TRBD2	TRBV5-4	TRBJ2-1	NA	CASNSREGSYNEQFF	TGTGCCTCAAACTCCCGGGAGGGGTCGTACAATGAGCAGTTCTTC
TRBD1	TRBV5-1	TRBJ1-1	few	CASSDPGQTLTEAFF	TGCGCCAGCAGCGACCCGGGACAGACCCTCACTGAAGCTTTCTTT
TRBD2	TRBV2	TRBJ2-1	once	CASRGGTSGTDEQFF	TGTGCCAGCAGGGGAGGGACTAGCGGGACGGATGAGCAGTTCTTC
NA	TRBV7-2	TRBJ1-4	few	CASLGGSVNEKLFF	TGTGCCAGCCTCGGGGGGAGCGTCAATGAAAAACTGTTTTTT
TRBD2	TRBV7-2	TRBJ2-5	NA	CASCLAAVAGLETQYF	TGTGCCAGCTGTCTTGCGGCGGTAGCGGGATTGGAGACCCAGTACTTC
TRBD1	TRBV20-1	TRBJ1-5	few	CSASRDRGFQPQHF	TGCAGTGCTTCTAGGGACAGGGGGTTTCAGCCCCAGCATTTT
NA	TRBV15	TRBJ1-2	NA	CATSRVGVIYGYTF	TGTGCCACCAGCAGAGTCGGCGTGATCTATGGCTACACCTTC
TRBD1	TRBV20-1	TRBJ2-7	NA	CSARGQGHSYEQYF	TGCAGTGCTAGAGGACAGGGGCACTCCTACGAGCAGTACTTC
NA	TRBV28	TRBJ1-2	many	CASSLIGYKGYTF	TGTGCCAGCAGTTTAATAGGTTATAAGGGCTACACCTTC